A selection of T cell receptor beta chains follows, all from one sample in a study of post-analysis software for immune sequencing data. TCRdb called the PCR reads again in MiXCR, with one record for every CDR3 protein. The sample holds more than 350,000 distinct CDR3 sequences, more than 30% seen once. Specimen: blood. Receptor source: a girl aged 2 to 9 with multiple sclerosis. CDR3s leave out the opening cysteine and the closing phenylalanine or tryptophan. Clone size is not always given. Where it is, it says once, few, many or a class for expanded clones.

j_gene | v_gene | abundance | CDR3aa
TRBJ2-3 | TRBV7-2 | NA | TSSFLAGGSDTQY
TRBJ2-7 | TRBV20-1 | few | SAGGRTYEQY
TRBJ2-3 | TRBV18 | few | ASSPQLQDRTDTQY
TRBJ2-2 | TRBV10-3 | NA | AIKDRAAGELF
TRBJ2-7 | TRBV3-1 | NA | ASSPREGREQY
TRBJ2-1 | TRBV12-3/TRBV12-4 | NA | ASSPRDLYNEQF
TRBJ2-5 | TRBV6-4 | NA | ASSDAVLREEQY
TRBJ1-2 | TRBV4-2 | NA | ASSPGQGYGCT
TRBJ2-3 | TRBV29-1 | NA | SVDGTGRDTQY
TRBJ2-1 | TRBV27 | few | ASRPPYGEQF
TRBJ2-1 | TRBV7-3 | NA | ASSSTGVTYNEQF
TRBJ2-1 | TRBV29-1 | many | SVYPEGVYNEQF
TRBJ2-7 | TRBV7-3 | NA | ASSLSPGRTYEQY
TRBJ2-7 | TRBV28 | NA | ASSGGTSFAYEQY
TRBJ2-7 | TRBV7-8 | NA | ASSLTGGASCYEQY
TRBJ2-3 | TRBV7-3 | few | ASSSTTGSTYTDTQY
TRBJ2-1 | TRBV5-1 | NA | ASSPGSGMSYNEQF
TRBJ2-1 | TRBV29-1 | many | SVSDNEQF
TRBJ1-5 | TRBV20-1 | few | SAREGASNQPQH
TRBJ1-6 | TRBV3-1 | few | ASSPDSYNSPLH
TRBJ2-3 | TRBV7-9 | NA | ASSFNRQPKGDTQY
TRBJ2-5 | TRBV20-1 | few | SASTLPRETQY
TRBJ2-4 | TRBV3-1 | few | ASSQAGKNIQY
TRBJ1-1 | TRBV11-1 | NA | ASSFGQTTEAF
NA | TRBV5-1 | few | ASSLVSSTETQY
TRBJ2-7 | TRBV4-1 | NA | ASSQRDGPYEQY
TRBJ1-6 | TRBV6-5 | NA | ASSYDGSYNSPLH
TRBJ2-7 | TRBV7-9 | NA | ASSQQGAAYNEQY
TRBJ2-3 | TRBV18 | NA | ASSPSVGKDTQY
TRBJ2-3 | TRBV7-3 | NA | ASSRRRNTDTQY
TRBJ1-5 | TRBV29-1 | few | SVRQDNQPQH
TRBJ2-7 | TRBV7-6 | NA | ASSSRDRGLDEQY
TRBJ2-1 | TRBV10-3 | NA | AISTPGSGENNEQF
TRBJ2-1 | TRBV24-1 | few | ATSKYRGSDEQF
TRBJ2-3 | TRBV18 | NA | ASSLTLAVITDTQY
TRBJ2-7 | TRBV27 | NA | ASRTGGLWY
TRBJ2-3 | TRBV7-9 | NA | ASSQGLAGRDTQY
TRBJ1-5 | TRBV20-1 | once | SAVTGGMNNQPQH
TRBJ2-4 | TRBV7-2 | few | ASSSPLGAGFGVVKNIQY